This record covers a single TCR beta chain. These data are taken from a study of regulatory and conventional T cells in RAG deficiency. Generated by immunoSEQ multiplex PCR, the TCRdb table keeps only in-frame clones and is missing some. The sample holds under 45,000 clones, 75% to 80% seen once. The CDR3 contains 12 residues. Trimming took off 2 bases at V and 7 bases at J, with 6 bases between the two ends. The V gene's germline CDR1 is ENHRY and CDR2 SYGVKD. Genomic DNA came from blood conventional CD4+ T cells gated CD25-low CD127-high. These same data were also listed under a study on regulatory T cells. That work contributes: The PCR used 52 TRBV and 13 TRBJ primers.

V is TRBV10-3 and J is TRBJ2-1; possibly TRBD1 for D (5 bases). The sequencing sample was made of CD4+ effector T cells sorted from blood. The receptor was isolated from a human donor in good health. CDR3: CAISEKGNEQFF. CDR3 coding DNA: TGTGCCATCAGTGAGAAGGGGAATGAGCAGTTCTTC.